The 10 T cell receptor beta chains below come from one sample, sequenced in a study of cytomegalovirus exposure and HLA in healthy donors. 60 Vbeta and 13 Jbeta primers were used in PCR. Method: immunoSEQ multiplex PCR; TCRdb's copy keeps in-frame clones and lacks some. The data show about 92,000 clones, with 65% to 85% seen just once and approximately 1.1% held by the top ten. The sample consisted of PBMCs. Receptors originate from a girl aged 2 to 9 in good health and CMV-seropositive.

The chain carries TRBV28 and TRBJ2-7; 12 bases are shared with TRBD2. CDR1 is MDHEN, CDR2 SYDVKM, per germline. V lost 3 bases and J lost 5; bases outside the gene matches: 17. The length of the CDR3 is 19 residues. CDR3 sequence: CASSFSTSGRAWSSHEQYF. CDR3 sequence (DNA): TGTGCCAGCAGTTTTTCGACTAGCGGGAGAGCATGGTCGAGCCACGAGCAGTACTTC.

In this sample, this clone turned up once. V usage is TRBV2 and J usage is TRBJ2-4; D is perhaps TRBD2 (7 bases). Per the germline V gene, CDR1 is SNHLY and CDR2 is FYNNEI. V lost 3 bases and J 8 bases, leaving 14 bases between the germline ends. The CDR3 is 14 amino acids. Here the CDR3 reads CASSDLGGQDIQYF. CDR3 sequence (DNA): TGTGCCAGCAGTGATTTGGGGGGGCAAGACATTCAGTACTTC.

The chain combines TRBV18 with TRBJ2-3, with D unresolved. The V gene's germline CDR1 is KGHSH and CDR2 LQKENI. CDR3 length: 12 residues. V was shortened by 8 bases and J by 2 bases, with 8 bases between the two germline ends. The CDR3 DNA reads TGTGCCAGCCGCGCGGCCACAGATACGCAGTATTTT. Translating it yields CASRAATDTQYF. The full variable domain, its missing parts supplied by reference TRBV18 and TRBJ2-3, is NAGVMQNPRHLVRRRGQEARLRCSPMKGHSHVYWYRQLPEEGLKFMVYLQKENIIDESGMPKERFSAEFPKEGPSILRIQQVVRGDSAAYFCASRAATDTQYFGPGTRLTVL.

This clone was observed a single time. The chain has TRBV28 and TRBJ1-2; the D is unclear. Germline loops: CDR1 MDHEN, CDR2 SYDVKM. CDR3 length: 13 amino acids. Trimming cost V 5 bases and J 5 bases, with 12 bases left between them. CDR3 amino acids: CASSPPGVYGYTF. CDR3 bases: TGTGCCAGCAGTCCCCCCGGGGTTTATGGCTACACCTTC.

The V gene is TRBV9, the J gene TRBJ2-2; the D gene is possibly TRBD2 (7 bases). Trimming pared 2 bases from V and 2 bases from J, leaving 13 bases between. The CDR3 sequence is 16 residues long. Per germline, CDR1 SGDLS and CDR2 YYNGEE. CDR3 in amino acids: CASSVGGLGNTGELFF. The CDR3 DNA sequence: TGTGCCAGCAGCGTCGGGGGGCTGGGTAACACCGGGGAGCTGTTTTTT.

The gene calls are TRBV5-8 and TRBJ2-1, with D possibly TRBD2 on 6 matching bases. The germline CDR1 and CDR2 sequences are SGHTS and YDEGEE. The CDR3 sequence is 16 residues long. Trimming removed 5 bases from V and 0 bases from J, with 15 bases in between. The CDR3 here is CASRQRTTSSYNEQFF. CDR3 in DNA: TGTGCCAGCAGACAGAGGACTACTAGCTCCTACAATGAGCAGTTCTTC.

This chain uses TRBV9 with TRBJ2-7; 7 nucleotides align to TRBD1. Germline CDR1 is SGDLS and CDR2 is YYNGEE. V trimming: 4 bases; J trimming: 2 bases; junction bases outside the gene matches: 6. The CDR3 extends over 14 amino acids. The CDR3 sequence is CASSPRTGAYEQYF. The CDR3 DNA reads TGTGCCAGCAGCCCCCGGACAGGAGCCTACGAGCAGTACTTC.

The CDR3 spells CAWEGQRGQPQHF. Written as DNA, the CDR3 is TGTGCCTGGGAGGGACAGCGAGGTCAGCCCCAGCATTTT. The chain links TRBV30 to TRBJ1-5, with TRBD1 identical over 7 bases. This CDR3 has 13 amino acids. Germline values: CDR1 GTSNPN, CDR2 SVGIG (reference sequence). Unmatched junction bases numbered 7, after V lost 5 bases and J lost 6 bases.

This clone came up a few times. The rearrangement uses TRBV28 and TRBJ1-2; 8 nucleotides agree with TRBD1. The CDR3 length is 17 residues. The germline V gene encodes CDR1 MDHEN and CDR2 SYDVKM. Unmatched junction bases numbered 14, after V lost 7 bases and J lost 1 base. CDR3 amino acids: CASTPPGTGVYNYGYTF. The CDR3, as DNA: TGTGCCAGCACCCCACCCGGGACAGGAGTCTATAACTATGGCTACACCTTC.

The chain links TRBV28 to TRBJ1-2; D is possibly TRBD1 (6 bases). CDR1 MDHEN and CDR2 SYDVKM come from the germline V gene. This CDR3 is built from 12 residues. V was trimmed by 7 bases and J by 2 bases, leaving 8 bases between them. DNA for the CDR3: TGTGCCAGCAAAACAGGGAACTATGGCTACACCTTC. Protein: CASKTGNYGYTF.